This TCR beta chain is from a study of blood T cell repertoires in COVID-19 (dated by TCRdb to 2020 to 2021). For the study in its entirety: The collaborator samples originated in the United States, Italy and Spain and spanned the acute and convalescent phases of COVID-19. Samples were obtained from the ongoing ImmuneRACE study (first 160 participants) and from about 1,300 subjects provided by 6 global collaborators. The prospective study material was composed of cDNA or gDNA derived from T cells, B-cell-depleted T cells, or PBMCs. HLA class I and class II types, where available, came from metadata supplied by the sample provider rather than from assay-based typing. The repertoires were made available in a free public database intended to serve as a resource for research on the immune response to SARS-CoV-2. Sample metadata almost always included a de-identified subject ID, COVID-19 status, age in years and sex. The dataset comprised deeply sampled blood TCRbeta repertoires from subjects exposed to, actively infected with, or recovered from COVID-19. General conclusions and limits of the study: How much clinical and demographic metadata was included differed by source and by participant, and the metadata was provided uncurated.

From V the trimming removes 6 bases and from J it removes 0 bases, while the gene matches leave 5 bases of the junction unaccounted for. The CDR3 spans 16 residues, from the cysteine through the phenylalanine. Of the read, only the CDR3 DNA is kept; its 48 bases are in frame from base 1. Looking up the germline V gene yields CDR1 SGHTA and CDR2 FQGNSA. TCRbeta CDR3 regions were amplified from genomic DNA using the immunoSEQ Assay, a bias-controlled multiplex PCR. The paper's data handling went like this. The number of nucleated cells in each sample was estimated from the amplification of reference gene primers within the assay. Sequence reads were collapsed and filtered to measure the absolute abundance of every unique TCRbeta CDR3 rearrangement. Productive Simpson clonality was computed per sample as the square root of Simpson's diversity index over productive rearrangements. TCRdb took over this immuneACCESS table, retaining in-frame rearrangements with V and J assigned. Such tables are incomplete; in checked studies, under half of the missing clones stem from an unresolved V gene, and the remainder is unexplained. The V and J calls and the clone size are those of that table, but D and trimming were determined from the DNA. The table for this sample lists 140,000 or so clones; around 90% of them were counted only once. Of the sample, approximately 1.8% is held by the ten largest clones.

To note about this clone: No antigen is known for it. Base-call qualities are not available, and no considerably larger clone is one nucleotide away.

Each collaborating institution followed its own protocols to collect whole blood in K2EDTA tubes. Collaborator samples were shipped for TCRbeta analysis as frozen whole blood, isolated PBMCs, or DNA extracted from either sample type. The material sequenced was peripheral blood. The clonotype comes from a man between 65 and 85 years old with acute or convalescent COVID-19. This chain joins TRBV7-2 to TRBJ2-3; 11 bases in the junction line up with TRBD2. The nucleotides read TGTGCCAGCAGTCTCCGACTAGCGGGAAGCACAGATACGCAGTATTTT. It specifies CASSLRLAGSTDTQYF.